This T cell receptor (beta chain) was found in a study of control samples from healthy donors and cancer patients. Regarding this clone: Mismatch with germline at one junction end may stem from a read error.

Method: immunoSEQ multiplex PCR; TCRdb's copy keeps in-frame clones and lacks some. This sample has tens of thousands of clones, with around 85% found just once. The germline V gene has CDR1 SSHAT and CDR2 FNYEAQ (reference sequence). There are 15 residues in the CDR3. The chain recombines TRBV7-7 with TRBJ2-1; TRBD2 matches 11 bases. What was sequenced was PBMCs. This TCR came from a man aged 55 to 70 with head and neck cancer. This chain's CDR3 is CASSSQTSGDNEQFF. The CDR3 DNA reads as TGTGCTAGCAGCTCCCAGACTAGCGGGGACAATGAGCAGTTCTTC. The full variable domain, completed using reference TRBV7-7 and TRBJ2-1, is GAGVSQSPRYKVTKRGQDVTLRCDPISSHATLYWYQQALGQGPEFLTYFNYEAQPDKSGLPSDRFSAERPEGSISTLTIQRTEQRDSAMYRCASSSQTSGDNEQFFGPGTRLTVL.